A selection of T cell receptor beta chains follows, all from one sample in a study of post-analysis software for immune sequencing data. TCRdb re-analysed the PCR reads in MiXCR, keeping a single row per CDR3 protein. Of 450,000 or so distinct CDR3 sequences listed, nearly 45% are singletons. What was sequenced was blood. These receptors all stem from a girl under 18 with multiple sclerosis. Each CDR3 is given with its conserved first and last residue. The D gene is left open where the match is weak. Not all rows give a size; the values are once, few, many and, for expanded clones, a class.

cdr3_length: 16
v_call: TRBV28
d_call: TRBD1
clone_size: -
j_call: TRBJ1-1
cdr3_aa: CASRPMGQGERVGAFF
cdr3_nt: TGTGCCAGCAGGCCAATGGGACAGGGTGAGCGGGTGGGAGCTTTCTTT

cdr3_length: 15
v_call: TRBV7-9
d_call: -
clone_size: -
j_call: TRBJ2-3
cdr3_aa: CASSFGRGTTDTQYF
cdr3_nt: TGTGCCAGCAGCTTTGGCAGGGGTACCACAGATACGCAGTATTTT

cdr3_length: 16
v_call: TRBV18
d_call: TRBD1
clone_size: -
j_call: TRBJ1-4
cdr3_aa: CASSPGQGSWGEKLFF
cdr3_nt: TGTGCCAGCTCACCGGGACAGGGATCCTGGGGTGAAAAACTGTTTTTT

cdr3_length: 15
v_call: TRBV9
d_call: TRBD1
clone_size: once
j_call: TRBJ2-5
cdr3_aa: CASSVGGGQGETQYF
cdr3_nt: TGTGCCAGCAGCGTAGGAGGGGGACAGGGAGAGACCCAGTACTTC

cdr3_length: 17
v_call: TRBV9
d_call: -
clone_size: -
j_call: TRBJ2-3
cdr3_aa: CASSVGGGVATRDTQYF
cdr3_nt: TGTGCCAGCAGCGTCGGAGGAGGGGTGGCTACTCGCGATACGCAGTATTTT

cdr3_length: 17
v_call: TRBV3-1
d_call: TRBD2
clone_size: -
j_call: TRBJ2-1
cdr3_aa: CASSPYEGLAGGNEQFF
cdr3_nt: TGTGCCAGCAGCCCCTATGAGGGGCTAGCGGGAGGTAATGAGCAGTTCTTC

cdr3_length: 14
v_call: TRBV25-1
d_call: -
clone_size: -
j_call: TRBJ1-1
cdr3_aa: CASSDAGARTEAFF
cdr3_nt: TGTGCCAGCAGTGATGCAGGGGCCCGGACTGAAGCTTTCTTT

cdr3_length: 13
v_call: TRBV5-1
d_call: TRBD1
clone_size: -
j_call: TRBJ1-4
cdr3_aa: CASGDRVDEKLFF
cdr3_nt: TGCGCCAGCGGCGACAGGGTTGATGAAAAACTGTTTTTT

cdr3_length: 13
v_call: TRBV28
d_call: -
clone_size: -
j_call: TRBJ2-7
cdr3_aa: CASSSPEGYEQYF
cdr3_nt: TGTGCCAGCAGTTCGCCGGAGGGGTACGAGCAGTACTTC

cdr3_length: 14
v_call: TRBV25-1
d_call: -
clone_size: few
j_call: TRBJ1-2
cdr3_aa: CASSDVTRGYGYTF
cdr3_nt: TGTGCCAGCAGTGACGTGACCCGGGGTTATGGCTACACCTTC

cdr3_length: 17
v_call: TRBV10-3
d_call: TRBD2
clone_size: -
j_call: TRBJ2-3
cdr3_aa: CAISESPGGSRTDTQYF
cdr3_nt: TGTGCCATCAGTGAGTCCCCTGGCGGGAGTAGGACAGATACGCAGTATTTT